The 23 T cell receptor beta chains below all came from one sample that was sequenced in a study of T-cell reconstitution after alpha-beta-depleted transplantation in children. A TCRbeta library incorporating unique molecular identifiers was prepared. TCRdb re-called the PCR reads with MiXCR, one entry per CDR3 protein. Seen here are hundreds of thousands of distinct CDR3 sequences, under 12% observed once, and the top ten hold around 2%. The material was PBMCs, obtained before TCRalphabeta/CD19-depleted stem cell transplant. The receptors derive from a child aged 2-9 years with inherited bone marrow failure, due to receive a stem cell transplant.

Remarks on this clonotype: This could be a read error, since a much larger clone is one nucleotide away. The chain employs TRBV15 and TRBJ2-7, with TRBD2 matching 7 bases. Germline V gives CDR1 LNHNV, CDR2 YYDKDF (reference sequence). This CDR3 comprises 15 residues. The V segment lost 11 bases and the J segment 2 bases; nucleotides outside the gene matches: 15. CDR3 nucleotides: TGTGCCGGGGAGACTGCGGGACTACTAACCTACGAGCAGTACTTC. This sequence encodes CAGETAGLLTYEQYF.

This clonotype was picked up many times. The rearrangement joins TRBV12-3 or TRBV12-4 to TRBJ2-5; no clear D gene. The CDR3 has 15 amino acids. V was shortened by 3 bases and J by 0 bases, with 11 bases between the two germline ends. The CDR3 nucleotides read TGTGCCAGCAGTTTGGTGGCAGCACACCAAGAGACCCAGTACTTC. The encoded protein is CASSLVAAHQETQYF.

In its sample, this clonotype was seen a few times. The rearrangement uses TRBV19 and TRBJ1-5, with D perhaps TRBD1 (5 bases). In germline, CDR1 is LNHDA, CDR2 SQIVND (reference sequence). The CDR3 totals 12 residues. Deletions cut 6 bases from V and 6 bases from J, with 9 bases between. CDR3 amino acids: CASRVGGQPQHF. CDR3 sequence (DNA): TGTGCCAGTAGGGTCGGGGGTCAGCCCCAGCATTTT.

This clonotype was seen at least ten times. The chain carries TRBV20-1 and TRBJ2-1, with TRBD2 matching 7 bases. V gave up 1 base and J gave up 10 bases; unmatched junction bases: 13. The germline CDR1 and CDR2 sequences are DFQATT and SNEGSKA (reference sequence). The CDR3 covers 15 residues. The DNA for the CDR3 is TGCAGTGCTAGAGTGGGACTACTCCTACAATTAGAGCAGTTCTTC. Translation: CSARVGLLLQLEQFF.

This clonotype was counted ten times or more. The J gene is TRBJ2-7, the V gene TRBV7-2; TRBD2 matches 9 bases. CDR3 length equals 15 residues. The J segment lost 2 bases and the V segment lost 1 base, leaving 3 bases of the junction unmatched. Per the germline V gene, CDR1 is SGHTA and CDR2 is FQGNSA. The CDR3 DNA is TGTGCCAGCAGCTTAGATGCTAGCGGGACCTACGAGCAGTACTTC. Translation: CASSLDASGTYEQYF.

The chain employs TRBV7-8 and TRBJ2-3; D possibly matches TRBD1 or TRBD2 (5 bases each). Germline-derived CDR1 and CDR2 are SGHVS and FQNEAQ. V gave up 6 bases and J gave up 2 bases, with 12 bases separating them. The CDR3 has 14 residues. The chain's CDR3 is CASRPGPNTDTQYF. CDR3 sequence (DNA): TGTGCCAGCAGACCGGGACCAAACACAGATACGCAGTATTTT.

This clonotype was seen a few times. This rearrangement joins TRBV7-8 to TRBJ2-3; D remains unclear. Germline V gene sequence: CDR1 SGHVS, CDR2 FQNEAQ. Trimming left V 2 bases short and J 4 bases short, with 16 bases between. The CDR3 has 16 amino acids. This chain's CDR3 is CASSLRTEPPADTQYF. As DNA, the CDR3 is TGTGCCAGCAGCTTAAGAACAGAACCACCGGCAGATACGCAGTATTTT.

This clonotype was seen at least ten times. The chain links TRBV2 to TRBJ2-2, with a possible D match to TRBD2 (5 bases). Germline V gene sequence: CDR1 SNHLY, CDR2 FYNNEI. The CDR3 extends over 16 amino acids. The ends were cut back, 2 bases at V and 2 bases at J, with 12 bases in the middle. The CDR3 spells CASSELSGSNTGELFF. In DNA form, the CDR3 reads TGTGCCAGCAGTGAATTGTCGGGATCTAACACCGGGGAGCTGTTTTTT.

In this sample, this clonotype turned up many times. Here the CDR3 DNA reads TGTGCCAGCAGACAAGGACAGGGAGATATTTACGAGCAGTACTTC. Translation gives CASRQGQGDIYEQYF. The chain carries TRBV6-1 and TRBJ2-7, with 8 bases aligning to TRBD1. Trimming removed 6 bases from V and 4 bases from J; junction bases left unmatched: 11. Germline V lookup: CDR1 MNHNS, CDR2 SASEGT. This CDR3 is 15 amino acids long.

This clonotype was counted many times. This sequence joins TRBV25-1 and TRBJ2-1; tentative D call: TRBD2 (6 bases). CDR1 is MGHDK, CDR2 SYGVNS, per germline. The CDR3 sequence is 15 residues long. V was clipped by 5 bases and J by 3 bases, with 14 bases between them. CDR3 coding DNA: TGTGCCAGCAGTACCAACCGGGGGATCTACAATGAGCAGTTCTTC. Protein: CASSTNRGIYNEQFF.

This clonotype appeared many times. The gene calls are TRBV12-3 or TRBV12-4 and TRBJ2-7, with D hard to call. The V end was cut by 3 bases, the J end by 2 bases, with 14 bases between. CDR3 length equals 15 residues. This chain's CDR3 is CASSLADMGTYEQYF. CDR3 bases: TGTGCCAGCAGTTTGGCGGATATGGGGACCTACGAGCAGTACTTC.

This clonotype was recorded many times. The gene calls are TRBV3-1 and TRBJ2-5; D unresolved. Germline loops: CDR1 LGHDT, CDR2 YNNKEL (reference sequence). The CDR3 length is 15 residues. The V gene lost 0 bases and the J gene lost 5 bases, with 13 bases spanning the gap. DNA of the CDR3: TGTGCCAGCAGCCAAGATGCCCGGCCCGACGAGACCCAGTACTTC. Amino acids: CASSQDARPDETQYF.

The sample holds many counts of this clonotype. CDR3: CASSLVSGTGGETQYF. The CDR3 DNA reads as TGTGCCAGCAGCTTGGTCTCCGGGACAGGGGGGGAGACCCAGTACTTC. This sequence joins TRBV27 and TRBJ2-5, with 11 bases matching TRBD1. The ends lost 6 bases at V and 5 bases at J; junction bases unmatched: 11. In germline, CDR1 is MNHEY, CDR2 SMNVEV (reference sequence). CDR3 length: 16 amino acids.

This clonotype was seen many times. The chain uses TRBV5-1 and TRBJ1-1, with D possibly TRBD1 on 5 matching bases. The CDR3 sequence is 15 residues long. Germline CDR1 SGHRS, CDR2 YFSETQ. The V end was cut by 4 bases, the J end by 2 bases, with 15 bases between. The CDR3 DNA reads TGCGCCAGCAGCCCGACGGGGGTGCGAAACACTGAAGCTTTCTTT. It is translated as CASSPTGVRNTEAFF.

This clonotype has at least ten counts. For the CDR3, the DNA is TGCGCCAGCAGCCAAGCTGACAGGGGGCCCGGGGAGCTGTTTTTT. Its protein product is CASSQADRGPGELFF. This chain links TRBV4-3 with TRBJ2-2; 10 bases agree with TRBD1. Trimming took 1 base from V and 6 from J; bases not matched to a gene: 2. Germline values: CDR1 LGHNA, CDR2 YSLEER. The CDR3 covers 15 residues.

Only a few counts were recorded for this clonotype. The CDR3 is CASSVSGGNTEAFF. CDR3 coding DNA: TGTGCCAGCAGTGTCAGCGGCGGGAACACTGAAGCTTTCTTT. This sequence joins TRBV12-3 or TRBV12-4 and TRBJ1-1; D unclear. CDR3 length: 14 residues. V was clipped by 5 bases and J by 1 base, with 11 bases between them.

The rearrangement links TRBV20-1 to TRBJ1-2; maybe TRBD1 (5 bases). Between the trimmed V and J ends, which lost 6 bases and 3 bases, there was a span of 14 bases. Germline CDR1 and CDR2: DFQATT and SNEGSKA (reference sequence). The CDR3 contains 13 residues. CDR3 DNA: TGCAGTGCGGGGGGGGACGGGTACTATGGCTACACCTTC. Its translation is CSAGGDGYYGYTF.

Regarding this clonotype: This may be a read error, as it is one base from a much larger clone. The chain employs TRBV24-1 and TRBJ1-4, with D uncertain. The CDR3 runs 17 residues. Germline V gene sequence: CDR1 KGHDR, CDR2 SFDVKD. The CDR3 protein is CATGDLGGQRVNEKLFF. For the CDR3, the DNA is TGTGCCACCGGTGATTTAGGAGGGCAGCGCGTGAATGAAAAACTGTTTTTT.

This clonotype was seen many times. The CDR3 here is CATSGDRYQPQHF. The CDR3 DNA reads as TGTGCCACCAGCGGGGACAGGTACCAGCCCCAGCATTTT. V is TRBV15 and J is TRBJ1-5, with TRBD1 matching over 8 bases. CDR1 LNHNV and CDR2 YYDKDF come from the germline V gene (reference sequence). J was trimmed by 7 bases and V by 5 bases; bases with no gene match: 4. The CDR3 runs 13 residues. The variable domain in full, completed from reference TRBV15 and TRBJ1-5, reads DAMVIQNPRYQVTQFGKPVTLSCSQTLNHNVMYWYQQKSSQAPKLLFHYYDKDFNNEADTPDNFQSRRPNTSFCFLDIRSPGLGDTAMYLCATSGDRYQPQHFGDGTRLSIL.

This clonotype was seen ten or more times. The chain uses TRBV7-2 and TRBJ2-5; D gene uncertain. This CDR3 has 15 residues. V lost 0 bases to trimming and J lost 2 bases, with 10 bases between them. Germline V gives CDR1 SGHTA, CDR2 FQGNSA. CDR3 region: CASSLARSSQETQYF. As DNA, the CDR3 is TGTGCCAGCAGCTTAGCCAGGAGCTCTCAAGAGACCCAGTACTTC.

This clonotype was seen at least ten times. V gene TRBV12-3 or TRBV12-4 combines with J gene TRBJ2-5, with 7 bases fitting TRBD2. The V and J ends lost 6 bases and 0 bases, in that order; junction bases with no gene match: 4. This CDR3 has 14 residues. For the CDR3, the DNA is TGTGCCAGCAGCCCGGGAGGCAACCAAGAGACCCAGTACTTC. This translates into CASSPGGNQETQYF.

This clonotype came up many times. The chain employs TRBV4-3 and TRBJ2-3; 8 bases are shared with TRBD2. Trimming took 1 base from V and 3 from J; bases not matched to a gene: 0. Germline-derived CDR1 and CDR2 are LGHNA and YSLEER. This CDR3 is built from 14 residues. The chain's CDR3 is CASSQASGTDTQYF. For the CDR3, the DNA is TGCGCCAGCAGCCAAGCTAGCGGGACAGATACGCAGTATTTT.

This clonotype has ten or more counts. The chain couples TRBV5-1 to TRBJ1-2, with D perhaps matching TRBD1 (5 bases). The CDR3 length is 13 residues. Trimming took off 1 base at V and 7 bases at J, with 11 bases between the two ends. Per the germline V gene, CDR1 is SGHRS and CDR2 is YFSETQ. CDR3 nucleotides: TGCGCCAGCAGCTTGACGGGGCTGGCTGGCTACACCTTC. Protein sequence: CASSLTGLAGYTF. The entire variable domain, with the rest obtained from reference TRBV5-1 and TRBJ1-2, is as follows: KAGVTQTPRYLIKTRGQQVTLSCSPISGHRSVSWYQQTPGQGLQFLFEYFSETQRNKGNFPGRFSGRQFSNSRSEMNVSTLELGDSALYLCASSLTGLAGYTFGSGTRLTVV.